These 30 T cell receptor beta chains originate from one sample sequenced in a study of T cells in Graves' hyperthyroidism and ophthalmopathy. RNA transcripts yielded amplified TCR beta CDR3 regions. The HTBI primer set served for first-round RT-PCR of the TCR CDR3. One entry per CDR3 protein, called by TCRdb with MiXCR from the multiplex PCR reads. The sample shows roughly 380,000 distinct CDR3 sequences, approximately 15% of them seen only once. The sample taken for sequencing was blood. Receptors originate from an older woman with Graves' hyperthyroidism.

The chain couples TRBV7-9 to TRBJ2-2; 15 positions agree with TRBD2. The junction had 5 bases not matched to a gene; V was cut back by 6 bases and J by 0 bases. Per germline, CDR1 SEHNR and CDR2 FQNEAQ (reference sequence). The CDR3 sequence is 18 residues long. CDR3 nucleotides: TGTGCCAGCAGACTAGGACTAGCGGGAGGGCCGAACACCGGGGAGCTGTTTTTT. Residues: CASRLGLAGGPNTGELFF.

Only one count was recorded for this clonotype. This could be a read error, since a much larger clone is one nucleotide away. The J gene is TRBJ2-1, the V gene TRBV12-3 or TRBV12-4; 7 nucleotides match TRBD1. After removal of 6 bases from V and 9 bases from J, the junction contained 8 bases not matched to a gene. CDR3 size: 13 residues. CDR3 residues: CASRAGTEGEQFF. DNA for the CDR3: TGTGCCAGCAGAGCCGGGACAGAGGGTGAGCAGTTCTTC.

This clonotype was detected only a few times. DNA of the CDR3: TGTGCCAGCAGTGAAGAGTTGACAGGGGCCTATGGCTACACCTTC. Translated: CASSEELTGAYGYTF. The rearrangement joins TRBV6-1 to TRBJ1-2; 8 nucleotides line up with TRBD1. This CDR3 comprises 15 residues. J lost 4 bases, V lost 1 base, and 5 bases had no gene match. Germline CDR1 is MNHNS and CDR2 is SASEGT.

The sample holds many counts of this clonotype. V and J are TRBV5-1 and TRBJ2-7, with D maybe TRBD1 (6 bases). The germline gives CDR1 SGHRS, CDR2 YFSETQ. The CDR3 consists of 14 residues. Trimming removed 5 bases from V and 6 bases from J, with 18 bases in between. The CDR3: CASSHDGQSSEQYF. The CDR3 DNA follows: TGCGCCAGCAGTCACGACGGACAGTCCAGCGAGCAGTACTTC.

The chain couples TRBV7-3 to TRBJ2-1; D unclear. Germline V CDR1 and CDR2: SGHTA, FQGTGA. The CDR3 is made up of 15 amino acids. V lost 2 bases to trimming and J lost 2 bases, with 10 bases between them. The CDR3 reads CASSLFAEPYNEQFF. The CDR3 DNA reads as TGTGCCAGCAGCTTATTCGCGGAACCCTACAATGAGCAGTTCTTC.

The chain recombines TRBV12-3 or TRBV12-4 with TRBJ2-3; 7 nucleotides align to TRBD1. J gave up 2 bases and V 5 bases, and 10 bases lay outside the gene matches. This CDR3 has 16 amino acids. The CDR3 sequence: CASSRRPGGSTDTQYF. The DNA of the CDR3 is TGTGCCAGCAGTCGCCGTCCAGGGGGATCCACAGATACGCAGTATTTT.

This clonotype was seen many times. The chain links TRBV20-1 to TRBJ2-1; the D call may be TRBD1 or TRBD2 (6 bases each). The V gene lost 0 bases and the J gene lost 3 bases, with 15 bases spanning the gap. This CDR3 contains 16 residues. Germline CDR1 is DFQATT and CDR2 is SNEGSKA (reference sequence). For the CDR3, the DNA is TGCAGTGCTAGAGATTACGGGGGCGGGCACTACAATGAGCAGTTCTTC. It is translated as CSARDYGGGHYNEQFF.

This clonotype appeared a few times. V gene TRBV6-1 combines with J gene TRBJ2-1; D not resolved. The CDR3 consists of 13 residues. Trimming took 6 bases from V and 6 from J, leaving 12 bases between them. The germline gives CDR1 MNHNS, CDR2 SASEGT. CDR3 sequence reads: CASSPPPVNEQFF. Here the CDR3 DNA reads TGTGCCAGCAGCCCACCCCCCGTCAATGAGCAGTTCTTC.

This clonotype was recorded at least ten times. This chain connects TRBV6-1 to TRBJ2-1; 11 positions match TRBD2. The CDR3 loop spans 16 amino acids. CDR1 MNHNS and CDR2 SASEGT come from the germline V gene. Trimming removed 5 bases from V and 7 bases from J; junction bases left unmatched: 10. CDR3 sequence: CASSRITSGRLNEQFF. The DNA for the CDR3 is TGTGCCAGCAGTCGCATCACTAGCGGGAGATTGAATGAGCAGTTCTTC.

The chain is built from TRBV7-9 and TRBJ2-6; D gene uncertain. The CDR3 loop spans 14 amino acids. The V end lost 11 bases, the J end lost 0 bases, and 11 bases lay between the germline ends. Germline V gives CDR1 SEHNR, CDR2 FQNEAQ (reference sequence). The CDR3 DNA sequence: TGTGCCCCTGAAGAGATCTCTGGGGCCAACGTCCTGACTTTC. Its protein product is CAPEEISGANVLTF.

Only a few counts were recorded for this clonotype. The V call is TRBV20-1, the J call TRBJ2-3; 9 nucleotides agree with TRBD2. Trimming removed 1 base from V and 6 bases from J; junction bases left unmatched: 8. The CDR3 is 15 residues long. Germline V gene sequence: CDR1 DFQATT, CDR2 SNEGSKA (reference sequence). In DNA form, the CDR3 reads TGCAGTGCTAGAGTCCGAGCGGGAGGAGGGGATACGCAGTATTTT. Its translation: CSARVRAGGGDTQYF.

This clonotype was seen repeatedly, ten times or more. The chain carries TRBV5-4 and TRBJ2-5, with 7 bases lining up with TRBD1. The V gene's germline CDR1 is SGHNT and CDR2 YYREEE (reference sequence). V lost 0 bases to trimming and J lost 5 bases; unmatched junction nucleotides: 4. This CDR3 has 14 residues. CDR3 sequence (DNA): TGTGCCAGCAGCTTGGAAGGGGGCCGGGAGACCCAGTACTTC. This encodes CASSLEGGRETQYF.

This clonotype was seen at least ten times. The chain combines TRBV18 with TRBJ2-5; D gene uncertain. Germline V lookup: CDR1 KGHSH, CDR2 LQKENI. The CDR3 is 13 amino acids. V gave up 8 bases and J gave up 3 bases, with 13 bases separating them. The CDR3 coding sequence is TGTGCCAGCACACGGACGGTGGAAGAGACCCAGTACTTC. Translation gives CASTRTVEETQYF.

In its sample, this clonotype was seen many times. The chain couples TRBV6-1 to TRBJ2-7; 9 nucleotides line up with TRBD2. Germline V gene data show CDR1 as MNHNS and CDR2 as SASEGT. V was pared by 6 bases and J by 4 bases, with 7 bases of the junction left unmatched. The CDR3 runs 14 residues. The CDR3 coding sequence is TGTGCCAGCAGGTGGAGACTAGCGGATTACGAGCAGTACTTC. Its protein product is CASRWRLADYEQYF.

This clonotype was recorded at least ten times. The chain uses TRBV20-1 and TRBJ2-4; D gene uncertain. This CDR3 has 14 residues. Trimming shortened V by 4 bases and J by 0 bases, and 10 bases separated the two germline ends. CDR1 is DFQATT and CDR2 is SNEGSKA in the germline V gene (reference sequence). CDR3 sequence: CSAIPPIAKNIQYF. CDR3 DNA sequence: TGCAGTGCTATCCCCCCCATAGCCAAAAACATTCAGTACTTC.

The chain's CDR3 is CASSQWQGKNNEQFF. As DNA, the CDR3 is TGCGCCAGCAGCCAATGGCAGGGGAAGAACAATGAGCAGTTCTTC. The rearrangement joins TRBV4-1 to TRBJ2-1; a possible D gene is TRBD1 (6 bases). This CDR3 region has 15 residues. The V gene's germline CDR1 is MGHRA and CDR2 YSYEKL. Trimming stripped 2 bases from V and 5 bases from J, with 13 bases between.

Note on this clonotype: The germline gene is not matched at one end of the junction; a read error may be the cause. The chain links TRBV18 to TRBJ2-1; D is ambiguous. The CDR3 extends over 11 amino acids. The germline CDR1 and CDR2 sequences are KGHSH and LQKENI. The CDR3 loop is CVSSPEYEQFF. CDR3 sequence (DNA): TGTGTCAGCTCACCAGAGTATGAGCAGTTCTTC.

This clonotype was seen ten or more times. CDR3 residues: CACPTGGSSYNEQFF. In nucleotides, the CDR3 is TGTGCCTGCCCGACGGGGGGGAGCTCCTACAATGAGCAGTTCTTC. The chain joins TRBV30 to TRBJ2-1; TRBD2 aligns across 8 bases. Germline CDR1 is GTSNPN and CDR2 is SVGIG (reference sequence). After removal of 6 bases from V and 0 bases from J, the junction contained 7 bases not matched to a gene. The length of the CDR3 is 15 residues.

This clonotype is judged medium-sized. The rearrangement links TRBV12-3 or TRBV12-4 to TRBJ2-1, with 7 positions matching TRBD1. With 8 bases clipped from V and 2 bases from J, the junction kept 9 bases outside the gene matches. CDR3 length: 15 residues. For the CDR3, the DNA is TGTGCCAGCTACTCTAGACAGGGCACCTACAATGAGCAGTTCTTC. This translates into CASYSRQGTYNEQFF.

This clonotype was detected only a few times. The chain recombines TRBV10-3 with TRBJ2-7, with no clear D. The CDR3 is 11 amino acids. From germline, CDR1 is ENHRY and CDR2 SYGVKD. The V and J ends lost 6 bases and 4 bases respectively, with 7 bases between them. The CDR3 spells CAISDAYEQYF. Written as DNA, the CDR3 is TGTGCCATCAGCGATGCTTACGAGCAGTACTTC.

This clonotype was seen repeatedly, ten times or more. V usage is TRBV20-1 and J usage is TRBJ2-3; the match to TRBD2 covers 8 bases. The CDR3 extends over 15 amino acids. V was pared by 3 bases and J by 6 bases, with 11 bases of the junction left unmatched. CDR1 and CDR2 from the germline V gene are DFQATT and SNEGSKA (reference sequence). CDR3 in amino acids: CSASPRGRIEDTQYF. The CDR3 DNA is TGCAGTGCTAGCCCCCGCGGGAGGATAGAGGATACGCAGTATTTT.

This clonotype was seen many times. This chain uses TRBV30 with TRBJ1-1; perhaps TRBD1 as D (6 bases). This CDR3 is 16 amino acids long. V was cut by 0 bases and J by 4 bases, with 18 bases left in between. Looked up from germline, CDR1 is GTSNPN and CDR2 is SVGIG (reference sequence). The CDR3 here is CAWSVRGSSISTEAFF. The CDR3 DNA reads TGTGCCTGGAGTGTCAGGGGCAGCTCGATAAGCACTGAAGCTTTCTTT.

This clonotype was recorded many times. The genes are TRBV11-1 and TRBJ2-7, with D possibly TRBD1 on 6 matching bases. Germline V gene lookup returns CDR1 SGHAT and CDR2 FQDESV (reference sequence). V lost 7 bases and J lost 4, with 29 bases in between. The CDR3 extends over 18 amino acids. The CDR3 bases are TGTGCCAGCATCAGGGGAACTCAGGATCTACACTACCCTTACGAGCAGTACTTC. It translates to CASIRGTQDLHYPYEQYF.

V and J are TRBV10-3 and TRBJ2-2; D is unresolved. The CDR3 consists of 17 residues. The V end lost 6 bases, the J end lost 0 bases, and 17 bases lay between the germline ends. CDR1 and CDR2 (germline): ENHRY, SYGVKD. The CDR3 DNA reads TGTGCCATCAGCGGGCCCGGCGGCAGATCGAACACCGGGGAGCTGTTTTTT. This encodes CAISGPGGRSNTGELFF.

This clonotype has at least ten counts. This chain joins TRBV27 and TRBJ2-3; 10 bases fit TRBD2. This CDR3 comprises 16 residues. Looked up from germline, CDR1 is MNHEY and CDR2 is SMNVEV (reference sequence). Germline trimming cut 4 bases from V and 4 bases from J; bases unmatched to any gene: 8. This chain's CDR3 is CASSSTAGGRSDTQYF. For the CDR3, the DNA is TGTGCCAGCAGTTCAACAGCGGGAGGGCGATCAGATACGCAGTATTTT.

Ten or more counts support this clonotype. This rearrangement joins TRBV2 to TRBJ1-2; 7 bases agree with TRBD1. The CDR3 sequence is 12 residues long. The J segment lost 6 bases and the V segment lost 10 bases, leaving 8 bases of the junction unmatched. CDR1 and CDR2 from the germline V gene are SNHLY and FYNNEI. This CDR3 is CANDDRADGYTF. CDR3 bases: TGTGCCAACGACGACAGGGCTGATGGCTACACCTTC.

In this sample, this clonotype turned up many times. The V and J genes are TRBV29-1 and TRBJ2-3; D possibly matches TRBD1 or TRBD2 (5 bases each). Trimming left V 7 bases short and J 2 bases short, with 16 bases between. Germline assignment: CDR1 SQVTM and CDR2 ANQGSEA. The CDR3 runs to 14 residues. CDR3 coding DNA: TGCAGCGCCGGTAGGGGAGAAGTCACAGATACGCAGTATTTT. As protein: CSAGRGEVTDTQYF.

The genes are TRBV6-5 and TRBJ1-2; D gene unclear. Germline CDR1 MNHEY, CDR2 SVGAGI. The CDR3 length is 14 residues. Trimming left V 0 bases short and J 4 bases short, with 9 bases between. The CDR3, as DNA: TGTGCCAGCAGTTACTCGACTTACGGCTATGGCTACACCTTC. Residues: CASSYSTYGYGYTF.

This clonotype was seen many times. This chain connects TRBV7-3 to TRBJ2-1; TRBD2 agrees at 8 bases. Unmatched junction bases numbered 2, after V lost 2 bases and J lost 8 bases. The germline V gene has CDR1 SGHTA and CDR2 FQGTGA. This CDR3 has 13 amino acids. In DNA form, the CDR3 reads TGTGCCAGCAGCTTACAAGCGGGAGATGAGCAGTTCTTC. This sequence encodes CASSLQAGDEQFF.

This clonotype showed up many times. A read error may produce the germline difference seen at one junction end. The V gene is TRBV4-1, the J gene TRBJ2-6; no definite D call. CDR3 length: 14 residues. The germline V gene encodes CDR1 MGHRA and CDR2 YSYEKL. As DNA, the CDR3 is TGTGCCAGCAGCCAAGACTCTGGGGCCAACGTCCTGACTTTC. It is translated as CASSQDSGANVLTF.